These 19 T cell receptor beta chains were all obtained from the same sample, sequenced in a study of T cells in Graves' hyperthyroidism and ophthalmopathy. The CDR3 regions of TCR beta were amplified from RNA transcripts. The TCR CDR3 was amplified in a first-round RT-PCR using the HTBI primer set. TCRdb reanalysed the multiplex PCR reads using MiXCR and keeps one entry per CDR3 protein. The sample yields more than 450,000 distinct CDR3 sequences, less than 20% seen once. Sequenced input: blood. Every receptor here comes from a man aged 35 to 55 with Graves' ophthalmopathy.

The CDR3 reads CAWSVPGGPTTQYF. DNA for the CDR3: TGTGCCTGGAGTGTACCAGGGGGCCCCACGACGCAGTATTTT. This chain uses TRBV30 with TRBJ2-3; 8 bases are shared with TRBD1. Germline assignment: CDR1 GTSNPN and CDR2 SVGIG (reference sequence). With V trimmed by 0 bases and J by 9 bases, 8 bases remained unmatched. This CDR3 is built from 14 residues.

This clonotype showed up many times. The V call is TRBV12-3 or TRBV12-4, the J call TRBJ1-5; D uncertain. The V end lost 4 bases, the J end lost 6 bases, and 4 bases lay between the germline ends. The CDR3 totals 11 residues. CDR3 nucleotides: TGTGCCAGCAGTTACGGTCAGCCCCAGCATTTT. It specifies CASSYGQPQHF.

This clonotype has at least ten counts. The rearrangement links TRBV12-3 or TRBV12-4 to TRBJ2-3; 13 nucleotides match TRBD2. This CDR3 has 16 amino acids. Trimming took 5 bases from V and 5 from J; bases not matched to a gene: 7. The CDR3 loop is CASSPRGLAGRDTQYF. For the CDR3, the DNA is TGTGCCAGCAGTCCCCGGGGACTAGCGGGGCGAGATACGCAGTATTTT.

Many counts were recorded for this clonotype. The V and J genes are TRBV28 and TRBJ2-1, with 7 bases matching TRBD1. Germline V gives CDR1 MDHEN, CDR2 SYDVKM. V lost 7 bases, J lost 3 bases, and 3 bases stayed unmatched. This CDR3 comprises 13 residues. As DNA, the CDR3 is TGTGCCAGCACCCCAGGGGGCTACAATGAGCAGTTCTTC. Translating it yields CASTPGGYNEQFF.

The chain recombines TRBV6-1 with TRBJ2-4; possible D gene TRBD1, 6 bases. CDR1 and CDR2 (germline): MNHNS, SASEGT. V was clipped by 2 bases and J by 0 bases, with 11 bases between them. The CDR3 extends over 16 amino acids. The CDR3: CASSERTAIAKNIQYF. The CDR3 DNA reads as TGTGCCAGCAGTGAACGGACAGCCATAGCCAAAAACATTCAGTACTTC.

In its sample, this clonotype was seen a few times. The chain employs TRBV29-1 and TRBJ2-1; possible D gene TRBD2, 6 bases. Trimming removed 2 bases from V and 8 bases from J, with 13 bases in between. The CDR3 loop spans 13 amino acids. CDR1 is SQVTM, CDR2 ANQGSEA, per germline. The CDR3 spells CSVEWGGTYEQFF. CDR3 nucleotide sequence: TGCAGCGTTGAATGGGGCGGGACGTATGAGCAGTTCTTC.

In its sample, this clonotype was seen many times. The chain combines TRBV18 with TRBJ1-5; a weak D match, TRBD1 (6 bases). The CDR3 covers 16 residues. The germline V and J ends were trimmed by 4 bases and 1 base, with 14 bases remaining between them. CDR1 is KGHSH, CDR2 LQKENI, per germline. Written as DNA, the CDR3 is TGTGCCAGCTCACTCAGAGACACAGGGAGCAATCAGCCCCAGCATTTT. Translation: CASSLRDTGSNQPQHF. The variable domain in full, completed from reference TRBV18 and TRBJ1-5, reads NAGVMQNPRHLVRRRGQEARLRCSPMKGHSHVYWYRQLPEEGLKFMVYLQKENIIDESGMPKERFSAEFPKEGPSILRIQQVVRGDSAAYFCASSLRDTGSNQPQHFGDGTRLSIL.

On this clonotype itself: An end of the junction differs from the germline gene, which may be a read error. CDR3 sequence: CASSQLAGEGYGANVLAF. As DNA, the CDR3 is TGTGCCAGCAGTCAACTAGCGGGAGAGGGCTATGGGGCCAACGTCCTGGCTTTC. The chain has TRBV28 and TRBJ2-6; 11 nucleotides match TRBD2. Looked up from germline, CDR1 is MDHEN and CDR2 is SYDVKM. The CDR3 is 18 residues long.

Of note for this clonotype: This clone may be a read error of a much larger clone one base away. This CDR3 is CASSLPSGIIDTQYF. CDR3 coding DNA: TGTGCCAGCAGTTTACCAAGCGGGATCATAGATACGCAGTATTTT. V and J are TRBV28 and TRBJ2-3; 7 bases fit TRBD2. The CDR3 sequence is 15 residues long. Germline-derived CDR1 and CDR2 are MDHEN and SYDVKM. V gave up 2 bases and J gave up 5 bases; unmatched junction bases: 7.

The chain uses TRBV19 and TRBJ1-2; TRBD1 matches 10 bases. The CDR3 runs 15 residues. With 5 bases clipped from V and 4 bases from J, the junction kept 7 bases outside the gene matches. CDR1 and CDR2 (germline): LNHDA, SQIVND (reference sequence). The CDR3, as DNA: TGTGCCAGTAGTCCCCTCGACAGGGGGCTCTATGGCTACACCTTC. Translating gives CASSPLDRGLYGYTF. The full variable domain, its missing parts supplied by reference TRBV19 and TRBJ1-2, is DGGITQSPKYLFRKEGQNVTLSCEQNLNHDAMYWYRQDPGQGLRLIYYSQIVNDFQKGDIAEGYSVSREKKESFPLTVTSAQKNPTAFYLCASSPLDRGLYGYTFGSGTRLTVV.

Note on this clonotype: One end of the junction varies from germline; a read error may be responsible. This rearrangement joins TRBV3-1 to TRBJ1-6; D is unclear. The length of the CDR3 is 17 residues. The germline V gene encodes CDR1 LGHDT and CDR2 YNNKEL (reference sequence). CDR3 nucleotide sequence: TGTACCAGCAGCCAAGATATCAGGAGCTCCTATAATTCACCCCTCCACTTT. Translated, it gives CTSSQDIRSSYNSPLHF.

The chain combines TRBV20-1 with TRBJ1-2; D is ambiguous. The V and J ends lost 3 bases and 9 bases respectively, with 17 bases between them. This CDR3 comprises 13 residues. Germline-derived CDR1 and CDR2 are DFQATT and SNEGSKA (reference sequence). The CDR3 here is CSASPRGFSSYTF. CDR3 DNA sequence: TGCAGTGCTAGTCCCCGGGGTTTTTCGAGCTACACCTTC.

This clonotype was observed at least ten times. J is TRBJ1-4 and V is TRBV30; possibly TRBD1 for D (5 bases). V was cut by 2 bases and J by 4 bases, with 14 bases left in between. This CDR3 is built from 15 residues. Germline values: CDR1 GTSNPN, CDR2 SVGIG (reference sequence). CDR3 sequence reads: CAWSLTGRGNEKLFF. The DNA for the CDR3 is TGTGCCTGGAGTCTCACGGGGAGGGGTAATGAAAAACTGTTTTTT.

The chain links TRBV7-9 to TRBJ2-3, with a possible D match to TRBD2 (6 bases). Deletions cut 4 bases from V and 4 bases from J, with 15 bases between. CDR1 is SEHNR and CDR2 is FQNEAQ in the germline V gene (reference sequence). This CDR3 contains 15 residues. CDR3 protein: CASSSMGGGADTQYF. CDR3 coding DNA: TGTGCCAGCAGCTCTATGGGAGGTGGGGCAGATACGCAGTATTTT.

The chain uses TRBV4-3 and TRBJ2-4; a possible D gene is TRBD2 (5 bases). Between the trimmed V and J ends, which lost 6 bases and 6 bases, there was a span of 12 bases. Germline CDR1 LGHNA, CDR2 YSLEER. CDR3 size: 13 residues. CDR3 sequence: CASSPARGNIQYF. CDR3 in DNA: TGCGCCAGCAGTCCAGCACGGGGAAACATTCAGTACTTC.

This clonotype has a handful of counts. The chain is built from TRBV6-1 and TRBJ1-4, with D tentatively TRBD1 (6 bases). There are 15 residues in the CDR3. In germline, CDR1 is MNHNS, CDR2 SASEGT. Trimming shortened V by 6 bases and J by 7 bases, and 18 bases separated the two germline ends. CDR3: CASRRYRAQGEKLFF. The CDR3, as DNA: TGTGCCAGCAGGAGATACAGGGCACAGGGTGAAAAACTGTTTTTT.

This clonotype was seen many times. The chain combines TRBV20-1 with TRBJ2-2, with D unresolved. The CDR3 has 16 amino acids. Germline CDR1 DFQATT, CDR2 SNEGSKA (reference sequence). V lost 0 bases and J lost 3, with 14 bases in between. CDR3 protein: CSARDARLLHTGELFF. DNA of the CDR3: TGCAGTGCTAGAGATGCCCGATTACTCCACACCGGGGAGCTGTTTTTT.

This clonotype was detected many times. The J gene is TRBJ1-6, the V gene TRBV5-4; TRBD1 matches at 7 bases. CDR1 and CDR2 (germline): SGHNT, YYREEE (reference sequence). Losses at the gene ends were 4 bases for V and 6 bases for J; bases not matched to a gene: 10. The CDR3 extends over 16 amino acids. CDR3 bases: TGTGCCAGCAGCGGGGGACCGGGACAGACTAATTCACCCCTCCACTTT. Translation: CASSGGPGQTNSPLHF. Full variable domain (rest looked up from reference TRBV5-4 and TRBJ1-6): ETGVTQSPTHLIKTRGQQVTLRCSSQSGHNTVSWYQQALGQGPQFIFQYYREEENGRGNFPPRFSGLQFPNYSSELNVNALELDDSALYLCASSGGPGQTNSPLHFGNGTRLTVT.

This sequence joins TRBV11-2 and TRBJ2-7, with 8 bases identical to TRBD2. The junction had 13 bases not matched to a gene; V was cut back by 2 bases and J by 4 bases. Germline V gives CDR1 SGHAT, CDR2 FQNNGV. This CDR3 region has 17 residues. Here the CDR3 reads CASSLFIGSGSSYEQYF. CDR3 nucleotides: TGTGCCAGCAGCTTATTTATTGGGAGCGGGAGCTCGTACGAGCAGTACTTC. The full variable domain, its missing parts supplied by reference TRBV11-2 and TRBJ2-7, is EAGVAQSPRYKIIEKRQSVAFWCNPISGHATLYWYQQILGQGPKLLIQFQNNGVVDDSQLPKDRFSAERLKGVDSTLKIQPAKLEDSAVYLCASSLFIGSGSSYEQYFGPGTRLTVT.